These T cell receptor beta chains were read from a single sample in a study of T cell repertoires in cytomegalovirus infection. TCRdb processed the reads anew with MiXCR; each CDR3 protein has one entry. The repertoire holds approximately 750,000 distinct CDR3 sequences, with less than 40% as singletons. Sequenced material: PBMCs. These receptors all stem from a human donor in good health (CMV status not recorded). Some clones in this sample may be carry-over from other donors' samples. Both conserved end residues are part of each CDR3. The order of the fields is V gene, clone size, J gene, D gene, CDR3 DNA, CDR3 protein. D genes are given only for firm matches. A row's size may be missing; if present it is once, few, many or a size class.

>TRBV20-1|few|TRBJ2-1|TRBD2
TGCAGTGCTATTTCGGGACTAGCGGGAGGGAACCACAATGAGCAGTTCTTC
CSAISGLAGGNHNEQFF
>TRBV4-1|NA|TRBJ1-2|NA
TGCGCCAGCAGCCCCGGGCCAGGGGATGGCTACACCTTC
CASSPGPGDGYTF
>TRBV19|NA|TRBJ1-2|TRBD1
TGTGCCAGTAGTATAAAAGGGGGCGCCGGGAGTGGCTACACCTTC
CASSIKGGAGSGYTF
>TRBV6-1|NA|TRBJ1-5|NA
TGTGCCAGCAGTGAATGGGGAAATCAGCCCCAGCATTTT
CASSEWGNQPQHF
>TRBV12-3/TRBV12-4|many|TRBJ2-4|NA
TGTGCCAGCAGTCATCCGGCCGCCATGGACATTCAGTACTTC
CASSHPAAMDIQYF
>TRBV30|NA|TRBJ1-1|NA
TGTGCAAGGATGGGGGAGACGAACACTGAAGCTTTCTTT
CARMGETNTEAFF
>TRBV7-9|NA|TRBJ1-2|NA
TGTGCCAGCAGCTTATTTCGGGGGCAGGGCTATGGCTACACCTTC
CASSLFRGQGYGYTF
>TRBV9|NA|TRBJ2-7|NA
TGTGCCAGCAGCGTAGCGGACAGTCCAACCTACGAGCAGTACTTC
CASSVADSPTYEQYF
>TRBV19|few|TRBJ1-5|NA
TGTGCCAGTAGTATAGCGGCCAAGCCCCAGCATTTT
CASSIAAKPQHF
>TRBV12-5|few|TRBJ1-2|TRBD1
TGTGCTAGTGGTCCGGGACAGGGAGTTGGCTACACCTTC
CASGPGQGVGYTF
>TRBV28|NA|TRBJ1-1|NA
TGTGCCAGCAGTTATCGAACAGGGCTCACTGAAGCTTTCTTT
CASSYRTGLTEAFF
>TRBV20-1|few|TRBJ2-6|TRBD1
TGCAGTGCTACCGGGACAGGGGTCTCTGGGGCCAACGTCCTGACTTTC
CSATGTGVSGANVLTF
>TRBV28|few|TRBJ2-1|TRBD2
TGTGCCAGCGGCTCGGGGACTAGCGGGATGATTGAGCAGTTCTTC
CASGSGTSGMIEQFF
>TRBV7-6|few|TRBJ2-2|NA
TGTGCCAGCAGCTTACTTATGATCAAGCCCGGGGAGCTGTTTTTT
CASSLLMIKPGELFF
>TRBV10-3|many|TRBJ2-2|TRBD2
TGTGCCACAAGACCGCGGGGGGGATCCACCGGGGAGCTGTTTTTT
CATRPRGGSTGELFF
>TRBV12-3/TRBV12-4|NA|TRBJ1-5|NA
TGTGCCAGCAAGCGAACTAGCAATCAGCCCCAGCATTTT
CASKRTSNQPQHF
>TRBV6-6|few|TRBJ2-7|TRBD2
TGTGCCAGCACCAAAGCGGGAGGAGCCAACATCTACGAGCAGTACTTC
CASTKAGGANIYEQYF
>TRBV15|NA|TRBJ2-3|NA
TGTGCCACCAGCAGGAACATGCCCGGTACAGATACGCAGTATTTT
CATSRNMPGTDTQYF
>TRBV27|many|TRBJ2-5|TRBD1
TGTGCCAGCAGTTTTCACAGGGGGCAGCGGGAGACCCAGTACTTC
CASSFHRGQRETQYF
>TRBV6-1|NA|TRBJ2-7|NA
TGTGCCAGCGGACGGGTGGGACGCACCTACGAGCAGTACTTC
CASGRVGRTYEQYF
>TRBV11-2|NA|TRBJ1-6|NA
TGTGCCAGCAGCGGACAGAGGTATAATTCACCCCTCCACTTT
CASSGQRYNSPLHF
>TRBV7-3|few|TRBJ2-3|TRBD2
TGTGCCAGCAGCCCGGGGACTAGCGGGGGCCCCACAGATACGCAGTATTTT
CASSPGTSGGPTDTQYF
>TRBV5-1|NA|TRBJ1-4|TRBD1
TGCGCCAGCAGGCAAACAGGGGGCGTTAATGAAAAACTGTTTTTT
CASRQTGGVNEKLFF
>TRBV3-1|once|TRBJ1-3|NA
TGTGCCAGCAGCCAAGCAATGGCAGCAACGACTGGAAACACCATATATTTT
CASSQAMAATTGNTIYF